The rows below give T cell receptor beta chains drawn from one sample of a study of T-cell reconstitution after alpha-beta-depleted transplantation in children. TCRdb ran MiXCR on the PCR reads and lists one entry per CDR3 protein. The sample includes about 290,000 distinct CDR3 sequences, roughly 7.8% of them seen just once. This sample comprised peripheral blood, obtained 360 days after TCRalphabeta/CD19-depleted stem cell transplant. Receptors were obtained from a female patient younger than 10 who had a stem cell transplant for Fanconi anemia, so the T cells may come from the graft donor. Each CDR3 is given with its conserved first and last residue. D genes are given only for firm matches. Clone size is not always given. Where it is, it says once, few, many or a class for expanded clones.

clone size,D gene,J gene,V gene,CDR3 DNA,CDR3 protein
.,.,TRBJ1-6,TRBV20-1,TGCAGTGCAGGGGGGGGCGCGATTAATAATTCACCCCTCCACTTT,CSAGGGAINNSPLHF
.,TRBD1,TRBJ2-1,TRBV7-3,TGTGCCAGCAGCTTAGGGGGGACAGGGGTCCTCTCCTACAATGAGCAGTTCTTC,CASSLGGTGVLSYNEQFF
few,TRBD1,TRBJ2-6,TRBV27,TGTGCCAGCAGTTCCCCCCGGACAGGGGGCCTCTTTGAGGCCAACGTCCTGACTTTC,CASSSPRTGGLFEANVLTF
.,TRBD1,TRBJ2-6,TRBV5-1,TGCGCCAGCAGCCCGCAGGGGGCCTCTGGGGCCAACGTCCTGACTTTC,CASSPQGASGANVLTF
few,TRBD1,TRBJ2-7,TRBV9,TGTGCCAGCAGCCCTACCTCCGGGACAGGGCTCTACGAGCAGTACTTC,CASSPTSGTGLYEQYF
.,.,TRBJ1-6,TRBV12-3/TRBV12-4,TGTGCCAGCAGTTTAATTGGGCAGGGTAATTCACCCCTCCACTTT,CASSLIGQGNSPLHF
many,.,TRBJ2-5,TRBV6-1,TGTGCCAGTTCATACTATCAGGGGATGGGAGAGACCCAGTACTTC,CASSYYQGMGETQYF
few,.,TRBJ1-2,TRBV5-1,TGCGCCAGCAGCTTGGAAGGATCCTTCTATGGCTACACCTTC,CASSLEGSFYGYTF
few,TRBD1,TRBJ1-1,TRBV12-3/TRBV12-4,TGTGCCAGCAGACAAACCGGGACAGCTTTTCTGCGAGCTTTCTTT,CASRQTGTAFLRAFF
few,.,TRBJ2-5,TRBV7-8,TGTGCCAGCAGCCAATACCGCGGGGAGACCCAGTACTTC,CASSQYRGETQYF
many,.,TRBJ2-3,TRBV12-3/TRBV12-4,TGTGCCAGCAGTTTTAGAGGGGGGGCCACGTTTTCTAGCACAGATACGCAGTATTTT,CASSFRGGATFSSTDTQYF
many,.,TRBJ1-1,TRBV11-1,TGTGCCAGCAGCTTGATGGGGGTGAACACTGAAGCTTTCTTT,CASSLMGVNTEAFF
many,TRBD1,TRBJ2-1,TRBV29-1,TGCAGCGTTATGGGACAGGAAGATGTTAATGAGCAGTTCTTC,CSVMGQEDVNEQFF
few,.,TRBJ1-5,TRBV10-3,TGTGCCATCAGCACCGGGGCCTATCAGCCCCAGCATTTT,CAISTGAYQPQHF
many,.,TRBJ2-2,TRBV4-1,TGCGCCAGCAGCCAAGAAAGAGTTTTCGGGGAGCTGTTTTTT,CASSQERVFGELFF
many,.,TRBJ2-1,TRBV5-1,TGCGCCAGCAGCTTGGAGGGATGGGGTCTCTACAATGAGCAGTTCTTC,CASSLEGWGLYNEQFF
.,.,TRBJ2-3,TRBV5-4,TGTGCCAGCAGCTTGTCGTTTGGACAGAGCACAGATACGCAGTATTTT,CASSLSFGQSTDTQYF
.,.,TRBJ2-7,TRBV14,TGTGCCAGCAGCGACGGGGTTCCCGAGCAGTACTTC,CASSDGVPEQYF
many,.,TRBJ2-2,TRBV5-1,TGCGCCAGCAGCCCAAGCCCGAACACCGGGGAGCTGTTTTTT,CASSPSPNTGELFF
few,.,TRBJ2-5,TRBV6-5,TGTGCCAGCAGTTCCCATCGGGACACCCAAGAGACCCAGTACTTC,CASSSHRDTQETQYF
many,.,TRBJ2-2,TRBV20-1,TGCAGTGTCCGGAGGGGGGCCACTCTCACCGGGGAGCTGTTTTTT,CSVRRGATLTGELFF
many,.,TRBJ2-5,TRBV28,TGTGCCAGCACCAGAAGCCAAGAGACCCAGTACTTC,CASTRSQETQYF
.,.,TRBJ1-1,TRBV3-1,TGTGCCAGCAGCCCCTACTGGGGGCAGTTGAACACTGAAGCTTTCTTT,CASSPYWGQLNTEAFF
many,TRBD1,TRBJ1-5,TRBV12-3/TRBV12-4,TGTGCCAGCAGTTTGGCAGGGGGCAGGAGCAATCAGCCCCAGCATTTT,CASSLAGGRSNQPQHF
.,TRBD1,TRBJ2-2,TRBV5-1,TGCGCCAGCAGCTTGGGGACAGGGAAGGCCGGGGAGCTGTTTTTT,CASSLGTGKAGELFF
many,.,TRBJ1-2,TRBV24-1,TGTGCCACCAGTGATCATGAGGGATACTATGGCTACACCTTC,CATSDHEGYYGYTF
many,.,TRBJ1-6,TRBV6-5,TGTGCCAGCAGTTACGGGGGCGGGAGGTCACCCCTCCACTTT,CASSYGGGRSPLHF
few,TRBD1,TRBJ1-1,TRBV18,TGTGCCAGCTCACCACCGACAGGGGGCTTTATGAACACTGAAGCTTTCTTT,CASSPPTGGFMNTEAFF
many,.,TRBJ2-3,TRBV20-1,TGCAGTGCTAGAGCGGCTAGCGCCCCAGATACGCAGTATTTT,CSARAASAPDTQYF
.,.,TRBJ1-1,TRBV30,TGTGCCTGGCGTTGGAACTTCAACACTGAAGCTTTCTTT,CAWRWNFNTEAFF
many,TRBD1,TRBJ1-1,TRBV5-5,TGTGCCGGAGGACAGGGGGCGAAAACTTTCTTT,CAGGQGAKTFF
many,TRBD2,TRBJ2-1,TRBV15,TGTGCCACCAGCAGAGGAGCGGGAGTCCACTATAATGAGCAGTTCTTC,CATSRGAGVHYNEQFF
.,.,TRBJ2-1,TRBV30,TGTGCCTGGAGTGTACAAAGTTGGCAGTTCTTC,CAWSVQSWQFF
many,.,TRBJ2-7,TRBV4-2,TGTGCCAGCAGCCAAGATTACCAGGACCTCGGCGAGCAGTACTTC,CASSQDYQDLGEQYF
many,.,TRBJ2-1,TRBV12-3/TRBV12-4,TGTGCCAGCGCCTCTACTGACAGGTTTTACAATGAGCAGTTCTTC,CASASTDRFYNEQFF
many,.,TRBJ1-4,TRBV12-3/TRBV12-4,TGTGCCAGCAGTTTTATTGCAACTAATGAAAAACTGTTTTTT,CASSFIATNEKLFF
.,.,TRBJ1-2,TRBV5-1,TGCGCCAGCAGCTTGGTCCTAGGGACCGCCAATGGCTACACCTTC,CASSLVLGTANGYTF
many,.,TRBJ1-6,TRBV20-1,TGCAGTGCAGGGGGAGGCAGGGCACCCCTCCACTTT,CSAGGGRAPLHF
few,TRBD2,TRBJ2-2,TRBV7-9,TGTGCCAGCAGCTTATACCTAGCGGGCACCGGGGAGCTGTTTTTT,CASSLYLAGTGELFF
many,.,TRBJ2-3,TRBV11-2,TGTGCCAGCAGCTTAGGGGGAAGGGGGACGGATTTCACAGATACGCAGTATTTT,CASSLGGRGTDFTDTQYF
.,TRBD1,TRBJ2-5,TRBV18,TGTGCCAGCTCACCCAAACTGACAGGGTTTGAGACCCAGTACTTC,CASSPKLTGFETQYF
many,.,TRBJ2-7,TRBV7-2,TGTGCCAGCAGCTTAGATCGGGCCGGTAGTTACGAGCAGTACTTC,CASSLDRAGSYEQYF